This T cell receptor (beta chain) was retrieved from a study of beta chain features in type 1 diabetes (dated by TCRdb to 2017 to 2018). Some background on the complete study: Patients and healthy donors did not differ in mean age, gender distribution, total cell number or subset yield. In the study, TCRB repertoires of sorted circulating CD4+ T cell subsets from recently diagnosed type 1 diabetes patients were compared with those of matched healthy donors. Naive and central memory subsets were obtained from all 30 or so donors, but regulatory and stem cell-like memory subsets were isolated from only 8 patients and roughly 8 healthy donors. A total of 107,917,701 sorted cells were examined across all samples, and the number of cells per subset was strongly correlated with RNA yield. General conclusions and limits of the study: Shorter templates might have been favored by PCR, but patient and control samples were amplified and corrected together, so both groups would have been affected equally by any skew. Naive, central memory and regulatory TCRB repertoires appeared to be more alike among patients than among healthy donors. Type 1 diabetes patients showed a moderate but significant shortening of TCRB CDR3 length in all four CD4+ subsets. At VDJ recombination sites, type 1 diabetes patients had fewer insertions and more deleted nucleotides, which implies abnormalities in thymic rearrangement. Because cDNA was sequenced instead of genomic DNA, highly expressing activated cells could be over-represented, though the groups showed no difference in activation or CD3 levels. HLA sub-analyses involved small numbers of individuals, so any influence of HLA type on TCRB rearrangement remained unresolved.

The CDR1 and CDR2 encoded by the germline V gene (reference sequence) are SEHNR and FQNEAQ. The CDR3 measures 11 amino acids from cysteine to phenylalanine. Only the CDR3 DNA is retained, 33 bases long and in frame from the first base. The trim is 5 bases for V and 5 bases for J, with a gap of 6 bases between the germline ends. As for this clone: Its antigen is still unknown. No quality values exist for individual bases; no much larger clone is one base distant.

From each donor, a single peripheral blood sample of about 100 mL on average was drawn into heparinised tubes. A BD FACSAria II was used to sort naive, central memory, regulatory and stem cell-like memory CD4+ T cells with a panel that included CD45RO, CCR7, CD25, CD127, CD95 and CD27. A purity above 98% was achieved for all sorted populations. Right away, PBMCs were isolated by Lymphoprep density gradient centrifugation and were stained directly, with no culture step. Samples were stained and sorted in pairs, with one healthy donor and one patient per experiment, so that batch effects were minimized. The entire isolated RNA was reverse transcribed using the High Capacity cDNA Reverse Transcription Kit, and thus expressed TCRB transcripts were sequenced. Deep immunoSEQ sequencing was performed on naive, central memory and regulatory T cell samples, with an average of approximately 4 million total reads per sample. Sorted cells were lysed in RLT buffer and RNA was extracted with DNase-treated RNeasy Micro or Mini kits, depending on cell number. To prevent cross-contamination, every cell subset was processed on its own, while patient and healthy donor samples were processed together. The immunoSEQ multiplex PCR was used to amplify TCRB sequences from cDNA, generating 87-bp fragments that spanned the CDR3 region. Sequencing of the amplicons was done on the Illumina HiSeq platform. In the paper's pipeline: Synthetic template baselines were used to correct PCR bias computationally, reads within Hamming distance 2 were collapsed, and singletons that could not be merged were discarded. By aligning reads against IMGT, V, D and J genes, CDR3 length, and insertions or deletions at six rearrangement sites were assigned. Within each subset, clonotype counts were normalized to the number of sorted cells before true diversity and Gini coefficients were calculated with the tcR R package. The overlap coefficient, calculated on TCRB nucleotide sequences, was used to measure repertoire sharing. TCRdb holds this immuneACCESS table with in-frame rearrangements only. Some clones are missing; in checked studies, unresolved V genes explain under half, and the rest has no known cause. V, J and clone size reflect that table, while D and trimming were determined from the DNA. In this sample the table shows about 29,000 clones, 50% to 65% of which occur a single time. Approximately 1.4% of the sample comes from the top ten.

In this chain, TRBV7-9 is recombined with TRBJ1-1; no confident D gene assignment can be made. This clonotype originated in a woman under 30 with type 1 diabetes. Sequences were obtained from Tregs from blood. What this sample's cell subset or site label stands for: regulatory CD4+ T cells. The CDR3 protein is CASSRGTEAFF. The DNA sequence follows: TGTGCCAGCAGCCGAGGGACTGAAGCTTTCTTT.